This T cell receptor beta chain is drawn from a study of beta chain features in type 1 diabetes. TCRB transcripts that were expressed got sequenced, as all of the isolated RNA had been reverse transcribed. Assay: immunoSEQ multiplex PCR; the TCRdb copy retains only in-frame clones and omits some. The profile shows a few hundred thousand clones, around 10% of them singletons. The V end was cut by 5 bases, the J end by 5 bases, with 8 bases between. Germline assignment: CDR1 LGHNT and CDR2 FRNRAP. The CDR3 extends over 12 amino acids. This clone showed up just a few times. The sequenced sample consisted of naive CD4+ T cells from blood. This chain joins TRBV12-5 and TRBJ2-3; D remains unclear. The receptor's source is a young woman in good health. CDR3 amino acids: CASGPTGDTQYF. The CDR3 DNA reads TGTGCTAGTGGTCCAACGGGAGATACGCAGTATTTT.